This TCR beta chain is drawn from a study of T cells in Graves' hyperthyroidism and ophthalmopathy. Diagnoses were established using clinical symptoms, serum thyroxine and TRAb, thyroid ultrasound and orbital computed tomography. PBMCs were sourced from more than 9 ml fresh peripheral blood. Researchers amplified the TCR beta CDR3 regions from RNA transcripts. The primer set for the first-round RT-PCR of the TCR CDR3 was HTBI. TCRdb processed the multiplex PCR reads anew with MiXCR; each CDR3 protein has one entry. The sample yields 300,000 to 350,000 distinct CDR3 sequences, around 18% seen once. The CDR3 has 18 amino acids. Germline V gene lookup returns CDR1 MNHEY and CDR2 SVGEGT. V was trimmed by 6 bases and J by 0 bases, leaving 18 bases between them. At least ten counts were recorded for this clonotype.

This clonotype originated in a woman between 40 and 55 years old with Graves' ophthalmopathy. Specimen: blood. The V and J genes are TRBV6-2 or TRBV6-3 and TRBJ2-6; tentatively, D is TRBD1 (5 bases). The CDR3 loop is CASSLRARATSGANVLTF. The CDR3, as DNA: TGTGCCAGCAGCCTACGGGCCAGGGCCACCTCTGGGGCCAACGTCCTGACTTTC.